These 5 T cell receptor beta chains share one sample of origin, sequenced in a study of Graves' ophthalmopathy and Graves' hyperthyroidism. Researchers took RNA transcripts and amplified TCR beta CDR3 regions from them. HTBI primers served in a first-round RT-PCR, which a second-round multiplex PCR followed. In TCRdb, the multiplex PCR reads were re-called with MiXCR into one record per CDR3 protein. The data show 500,000 to 600,000 distinct CDR3 sequences, with about two fifths seen just once and about 4.2% held by the top ten. Specimen: peripheral blood or thyroid tissue (not recorded which). The receptor source for this set is an adult man with Graves' hyperthyroidism.

The chain recombines TRBV14 with TRBJ1-4; 8 bases agree with TRBD1. The CDR3 is 15 amino acids. The trim removed 4 bases at V and 8 bases at J, leaving 9 bases unmatched. Germline V CDR1 and CDR2: SGHDN, FVKESK. CDR3 residues: CASSRPGQGREKLFF. CDR3 coding DNA: TGTGCCAGCAGCCGACCAGGACAGGGCAGAGAAAAACTGTTTTTT.

This clonotype was counted only a few times. This sequence joins TRBV2 and TRBJ1-1; TRBD1 matches 7 bases. After removal of 5 bases from V and 7 bases from J, the junction contained 4 bases not matched to a gene. Germline V gives CDR1 SNHLY, CDR2 FYNNEI. CDR3 length: 12 amino acids. This CDR3 reads CASSWTGVEAFF. In DNA form, the CDR3 reads TGTGCCAGCAGTTGGACAGGAGTTGAAGCTTTCTTT.

This clonotype was observed many times. This chain links TRBV6-1 with TRBJ1-5; maybe TRBD1 (5 bases). There are 17 residues in the CDR3. Germline values: CDR1 MNHNS, CDR2 SASEGT. Trimming took off 3 bases at V and 2 bases at J, with 17 bases between the two ends. The CDR3 is CASSDGTDGSGNQPQHF. CDR3 DNA: TGTGCCAGCAGTGACGGGACGGACGGTTCGGGCAATCAGCCCCAGCATTTT.

Remarks on this clonotype: The junction shows a germline mismatch at one end, possibly a read error. The gene calls are TRBV7-9 and TRBJ2-6; either TRBD1 or TRBD2 may supply D (6 bases each). The CDR3 length is 15 residues. Germline V gene sequence: CDR1 SEHNR, CDR2 FQNEAQ (reference sequence). The CDR3 here is CASSFPERGGNTEAF. DNA for the CDR3: TGTGCCAGCAGCTTTCCAGAGAGAGGGGGGAACACTGAAGCTTTC.

In regard to this clonotype: A much larger clonotype is one base distant, so this may be a read error. The V and J genes are TRBV20-1 and TRBJ1-2, with D unresolved. Germline V gives CDR1 DFQATT, CDR2 SNEGSKA (reference sequence). The CDR3 totals 11 residues. Trimming took 5 bases from V and 3 from J, leaving 7 bases between them. For the CDR3, the DNA is TGCAGTGCTCCCGGGGACTATGGCTACACCTTC. It specifies CSAPGDYGYTF.